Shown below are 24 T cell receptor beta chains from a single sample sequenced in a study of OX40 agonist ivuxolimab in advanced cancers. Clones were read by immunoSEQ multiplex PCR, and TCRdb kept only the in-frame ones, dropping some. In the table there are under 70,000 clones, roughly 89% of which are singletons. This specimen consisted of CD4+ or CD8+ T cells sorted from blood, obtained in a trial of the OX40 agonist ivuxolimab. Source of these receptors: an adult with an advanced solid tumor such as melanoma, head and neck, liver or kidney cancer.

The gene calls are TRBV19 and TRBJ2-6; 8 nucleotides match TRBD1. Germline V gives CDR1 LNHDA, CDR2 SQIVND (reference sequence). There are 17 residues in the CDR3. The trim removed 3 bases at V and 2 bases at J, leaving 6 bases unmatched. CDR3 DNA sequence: TGTGCCAGTAGTATTAACAGGGGGTTGGCTGGGGCCAACGTCCTGACTTTC. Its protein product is CASSINRGLAGANVLTF.

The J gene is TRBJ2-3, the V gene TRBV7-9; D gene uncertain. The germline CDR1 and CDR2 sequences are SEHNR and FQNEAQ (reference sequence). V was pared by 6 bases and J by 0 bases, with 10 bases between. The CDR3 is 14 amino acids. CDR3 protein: CASRPTGSTDTQYF. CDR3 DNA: TGTGCCAGCAGGCCCACGGGTAGCACAGATACGCAGTATTTT.

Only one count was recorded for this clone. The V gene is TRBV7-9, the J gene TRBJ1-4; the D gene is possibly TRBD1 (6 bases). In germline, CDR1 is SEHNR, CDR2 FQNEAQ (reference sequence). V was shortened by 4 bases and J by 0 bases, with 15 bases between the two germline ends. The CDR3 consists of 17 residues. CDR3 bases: TGTGCCAGCAGCTCGACAGGCGCTCTGCCAACTAATGAAAAACTGTTTTTT. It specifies CASSSTGALPTNEKLFF. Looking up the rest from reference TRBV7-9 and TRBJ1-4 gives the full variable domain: DTGVSQNPRHKITKRGQNVTFRCDPISEHNRLYWYRQTLGQGPEFLTYFQNEAQLEKSRLLSDRFSAERPKGSFSTLEIQRTEQGDSAMYLCASSSTGALPTNEKLFFGSGTQLSVL.

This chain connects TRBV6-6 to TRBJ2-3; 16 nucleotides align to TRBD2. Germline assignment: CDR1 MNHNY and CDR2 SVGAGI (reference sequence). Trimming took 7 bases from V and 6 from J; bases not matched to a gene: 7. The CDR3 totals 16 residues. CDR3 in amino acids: CASTGTSGRATDTQYF. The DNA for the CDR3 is TGTGCCAGCACCGGGACTAGCGGGAGGGCCACCGATACGCAGTATTTT.

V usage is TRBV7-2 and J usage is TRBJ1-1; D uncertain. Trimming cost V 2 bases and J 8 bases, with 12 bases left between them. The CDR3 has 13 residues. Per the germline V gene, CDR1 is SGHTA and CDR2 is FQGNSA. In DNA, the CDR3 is TGTGCCAGCAGCTTACGGTTCACAGACGAAGCTTTCTTT. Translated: CASSLRFTDEAFF.

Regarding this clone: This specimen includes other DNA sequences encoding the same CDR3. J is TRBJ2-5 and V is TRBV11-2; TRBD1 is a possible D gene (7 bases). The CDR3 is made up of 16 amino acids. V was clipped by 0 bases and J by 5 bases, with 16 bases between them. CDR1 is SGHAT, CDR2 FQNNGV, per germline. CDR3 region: CASSLEGAGGRETQYF. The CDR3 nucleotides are TGTGCCAGCAGCTTAGAAGGGGCAGGGGGGCGGGAGACCCAGTACTTC.

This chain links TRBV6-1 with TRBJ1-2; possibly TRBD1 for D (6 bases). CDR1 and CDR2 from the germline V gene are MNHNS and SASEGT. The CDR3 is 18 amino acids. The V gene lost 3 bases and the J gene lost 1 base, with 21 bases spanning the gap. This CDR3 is CASSEAGTTRAYNYGYTF. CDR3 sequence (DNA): TGTGCCAGCAGTGAGGCTGGGACAACAAGAGCATATAACTATGGCTACACCTTC.

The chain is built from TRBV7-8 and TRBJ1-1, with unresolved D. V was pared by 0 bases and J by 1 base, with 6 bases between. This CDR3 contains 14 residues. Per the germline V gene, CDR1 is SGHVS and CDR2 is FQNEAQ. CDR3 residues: CASSLALENTEAFF. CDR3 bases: TGTGCCAGCAGCTTAGCGTTAGAGAACACTGAAGCTTTCTTT. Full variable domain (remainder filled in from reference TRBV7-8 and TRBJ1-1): GAGVSQSPRYKVAKRGQDVALRCDPISGHVSLFWYQQALGQGPEFLTYFQNEAQLDKSGLPSDRFFAERPEGSVSTLKIQRTQQEDSAVYLCASSLALENTEAFFGQGTRLTVV.

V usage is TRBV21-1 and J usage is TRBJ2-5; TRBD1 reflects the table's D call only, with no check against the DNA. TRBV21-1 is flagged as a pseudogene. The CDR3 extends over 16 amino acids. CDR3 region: CASSLPGTSLQETQYF. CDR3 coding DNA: TGTGCCAGCAGCCTTCCCGGGACATCTCTTCAAGAGACCCAGTACTTC.

Here the CDR3 DNA reads TGTGCCAGCAACCTCGGGACTAGCGCGTTAGGTGAGCAGTTCTTC. Encoded protein: CASNLGTSALGEQFF. The chain links TRBV2 to TRBJ2-1; TRBD2 matches 10 bases. The CDR3 is 15 residues long. Germline V CDR1 and CDR2: SNHLY, FYNNEI. V lost 7 bases to trimming and J lost 9 bases; unmatched junction nucleotides: 12.

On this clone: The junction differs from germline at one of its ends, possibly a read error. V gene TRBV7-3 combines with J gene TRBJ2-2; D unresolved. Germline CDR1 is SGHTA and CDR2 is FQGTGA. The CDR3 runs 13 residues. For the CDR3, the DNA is TGTGCCAGCAGCTCCCCGAAAACCGGGGAGCTGTTTTTT. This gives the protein CASSSPKTGELFF.

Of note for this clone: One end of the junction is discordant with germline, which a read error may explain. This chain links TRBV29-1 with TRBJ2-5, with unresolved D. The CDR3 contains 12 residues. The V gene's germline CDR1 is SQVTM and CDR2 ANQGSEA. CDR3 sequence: CSVEGPGETQYF. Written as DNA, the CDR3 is TGCAGCGTCGAAGGTCCGGGAGAGACCCAGTACTTC.

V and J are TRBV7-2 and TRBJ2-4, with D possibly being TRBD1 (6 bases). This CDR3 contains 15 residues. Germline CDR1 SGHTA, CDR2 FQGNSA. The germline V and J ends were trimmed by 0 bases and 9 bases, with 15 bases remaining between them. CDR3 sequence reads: CASSLALLEGGIQYF. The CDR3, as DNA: TGTGCCAGCAGCTTAGCGCTGTTAGAAGGGGGCATTCAGTACTTC.

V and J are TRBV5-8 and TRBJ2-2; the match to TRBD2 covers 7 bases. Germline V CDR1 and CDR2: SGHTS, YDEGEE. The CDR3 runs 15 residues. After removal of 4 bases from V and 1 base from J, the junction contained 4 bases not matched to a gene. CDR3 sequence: CASSPSGENTGELFF. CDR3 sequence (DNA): TGTGCCAGCAGCCCTAGCGGAGAGAACACCGGGGAGCTGTTTTTT.

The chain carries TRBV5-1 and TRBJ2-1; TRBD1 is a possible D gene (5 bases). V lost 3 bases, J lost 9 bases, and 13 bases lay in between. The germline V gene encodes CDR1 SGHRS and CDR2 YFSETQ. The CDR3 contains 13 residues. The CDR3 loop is CASSWGWEIEQFF. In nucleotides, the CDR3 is TGCGCCAGCAGCTGGGGCTGGGAAATTGAGCAGTTCTTC.

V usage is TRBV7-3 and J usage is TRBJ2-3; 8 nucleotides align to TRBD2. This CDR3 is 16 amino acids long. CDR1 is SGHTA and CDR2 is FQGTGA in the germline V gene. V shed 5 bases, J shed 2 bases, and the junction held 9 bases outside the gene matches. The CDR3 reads CASSPQGGGNTDTQYF. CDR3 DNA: TGTGCCAGCAGCCCCCAGGGCGGGGGGAACACAGATACGCAGTATTTT.

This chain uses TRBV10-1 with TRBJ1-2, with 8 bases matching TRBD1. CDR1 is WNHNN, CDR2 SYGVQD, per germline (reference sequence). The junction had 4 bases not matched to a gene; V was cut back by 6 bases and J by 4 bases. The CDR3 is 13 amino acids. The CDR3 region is CASSYDRGYGYTF. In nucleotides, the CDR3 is TGCGCCAGCAGCTATGACAGGGGCTATGGCTACACCTTC.

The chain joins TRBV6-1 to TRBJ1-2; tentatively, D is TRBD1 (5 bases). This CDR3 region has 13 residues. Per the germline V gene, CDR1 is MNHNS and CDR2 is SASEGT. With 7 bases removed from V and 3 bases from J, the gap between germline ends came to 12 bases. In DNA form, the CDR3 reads TGTGCCAGCAAACAGATGGGGCACTATGGCTACACCTTC. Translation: CASKQMGHYGYTF.

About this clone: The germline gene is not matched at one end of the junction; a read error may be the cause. The CDR3, as DNA: TGTGCTAGCAGCGCATTAGGGACGCTTACCGGGGAGCTGTTTTTT. It yields the protein CASSALGTLTGELFF. The V call is TRBV7-7, the J call TRBJ2-2, with D perhaps assigned TRBD1 or TRBD2 (5 bases each). This CDR3 has 15 amino acids. Germline values: CDR1 SSHAT, CDR2 FNYEAQ (reference sequence).

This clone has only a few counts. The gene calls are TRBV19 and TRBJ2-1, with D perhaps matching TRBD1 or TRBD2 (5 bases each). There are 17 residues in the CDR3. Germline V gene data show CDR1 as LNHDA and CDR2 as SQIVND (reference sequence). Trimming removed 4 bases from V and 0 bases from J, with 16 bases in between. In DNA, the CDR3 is TGTGCCAGTAGTAGGACCCGGGGCCCGAGCTCCTACAATGAGCAGTTCTTC. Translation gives CASSRTRGPSSYNEQFF. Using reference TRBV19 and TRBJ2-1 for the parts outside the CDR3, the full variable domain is DGGITQSPKYLFRKEGQNVTLSCEQNLNHDAMYWYRQDPGQGLRLIYYSQIVNDFQKGDIAEGYSVSREKKESFPLTVTSAQKNPTAFYLCASSRTRGPSSYNEQFFGPGTRLTVL.

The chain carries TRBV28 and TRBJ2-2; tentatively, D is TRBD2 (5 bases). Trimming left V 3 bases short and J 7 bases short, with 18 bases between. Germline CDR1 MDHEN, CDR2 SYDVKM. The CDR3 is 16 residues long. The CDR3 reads CASSFYTGNIGGELFF. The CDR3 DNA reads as TGTGCCAGCAGTTTTTATACCGGGAACATTGGCGGGGAGCTGTTTTTT.

The CDR3 bases are TGTGCCAGCAAAGATCGGCATGAAAAACTGTTTTTT. It encodes CASKDRHEKLFF. The chain employs TRBV6-6 and TRBJ1-4; D not resolved. The CDR3 is made up of 12 amino acids. The V end lost 7 bases, the J end lost 6 bases, and 9 bases lay between the germline ends. CDR1 is MNHNY and CDR2 is SVGAGI in the germline V gene (reference sequence).

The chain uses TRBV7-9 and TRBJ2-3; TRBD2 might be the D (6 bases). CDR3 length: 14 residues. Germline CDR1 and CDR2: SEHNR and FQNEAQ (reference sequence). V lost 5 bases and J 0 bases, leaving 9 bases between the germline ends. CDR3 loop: CASSRDLSTDTQYF. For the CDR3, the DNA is TGTGCCAGCAGCAGGGACTTAAGCACAGATACGCAGTATTTT.

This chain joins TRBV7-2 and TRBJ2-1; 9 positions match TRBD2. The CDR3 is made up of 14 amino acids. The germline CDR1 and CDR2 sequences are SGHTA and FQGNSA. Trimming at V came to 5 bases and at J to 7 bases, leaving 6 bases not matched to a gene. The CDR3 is CASSPGLAWNEQFF. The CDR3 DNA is TGTGCCAGCAGCCCCGGACTAGCGTGGAATGAGCAGTTCTTC.